This TCR beta chain appears in the sequencing data of a study of shared T cell receptors in the human thymus. The assay was immunoSEQ multiplex PCR, and TCRdb's table has in-frame clones only and misses some. The data contain hundreds of thousands of clones, around 87% of them seen just once; the ten biggest clones take up roughly 0.0094%. CDR3 length: 16 amino acids. Germline CDR1 and CDR2: SGHAT and FQNNGV. V shed 4 bases, J shed 1 base, and the junction held 1 base outside the gene matches. These same records also appear under a second study, on human thymus T cells. Turning to that study: Healthy Finnish infants undergoing corrective surgery for congenital heart defects were used as donors. It was from resections taken during corrective heart surgery that the thymus tissue came. Usage of V and J genes appeared biased in thymic and blood repertoires. Unrelated individuals reportedly shared highly overlapping thymic TCR repertoires.

The receptor's source is a boy less than two years old with a congenital heart defect. Sequencing was performed on thymocytes. The chain uses TRBV11-2 and TRBJ2-2; 12 bases line up with TRBD1. CDR3 protein: CASSWDRGLNTGELFF. CDR3 in DNA: TGTGCCAGCAGCTGGGACAGGGGGCTGAACACCGGGGAGCTGTTTTTT.